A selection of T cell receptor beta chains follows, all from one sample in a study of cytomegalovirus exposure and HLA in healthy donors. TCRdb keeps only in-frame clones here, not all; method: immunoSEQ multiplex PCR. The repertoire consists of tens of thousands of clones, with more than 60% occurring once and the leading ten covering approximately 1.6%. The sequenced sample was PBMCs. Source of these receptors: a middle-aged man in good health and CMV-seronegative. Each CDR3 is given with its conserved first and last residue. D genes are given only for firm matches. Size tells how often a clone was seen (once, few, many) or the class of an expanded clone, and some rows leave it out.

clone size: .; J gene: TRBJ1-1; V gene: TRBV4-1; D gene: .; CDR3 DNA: TGCGCCAGCAGCCAAAAAGACAGGACCTTAGGCACTGAAGCTTTCTTT; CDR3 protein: CASSQKDRTLGTEAFF
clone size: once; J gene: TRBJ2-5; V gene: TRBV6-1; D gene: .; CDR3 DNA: TGTGCCAGCACCGGGGTCATGATGAAGGAGACCCAGTACTTC; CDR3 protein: CASTGVMMKETQYF
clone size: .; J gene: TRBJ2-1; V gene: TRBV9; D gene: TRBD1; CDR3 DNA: TGTGCCAGCAGCATCAGACAGGGTGGTTTCGATGAGCAGTTCTTC; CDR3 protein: CASSIRQGGFDEQFF
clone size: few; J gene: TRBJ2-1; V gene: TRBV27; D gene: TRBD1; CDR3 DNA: TGTGCCAGCAGTTTATCCGGGACAGGGCACAATGAGCAGTTCTTC; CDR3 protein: CASSLSGTGHNEQFF
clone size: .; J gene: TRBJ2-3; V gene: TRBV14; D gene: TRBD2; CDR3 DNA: TGTGCCAGCAGCCGCCGTAGCGGGAGCGAGGCAGATACGCAGTATTTT; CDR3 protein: CASSRRSGSEADTQYF
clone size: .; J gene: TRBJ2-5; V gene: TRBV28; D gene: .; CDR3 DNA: TGTGCCAGCAGCCGTGGGACACCCGAGACCCAGTACTTC; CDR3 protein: CASSRGTPETQYF
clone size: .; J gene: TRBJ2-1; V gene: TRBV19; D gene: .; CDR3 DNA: TGTGCCATCGCGAGAGGGGGGGCGCGGAACAATGAGCAGTTCTTC; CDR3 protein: CAIARGGARNNEQFF
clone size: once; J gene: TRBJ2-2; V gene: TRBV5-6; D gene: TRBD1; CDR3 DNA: TGTGCCAGCAGCCTAGCGCCGGGACAGGGGGCGATCGGGGAGCTGTTTTTT; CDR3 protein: CASSLAPGQGAIGELFF
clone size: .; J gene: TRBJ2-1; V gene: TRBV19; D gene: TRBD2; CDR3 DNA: TGTGCCAGTAGTATTGTCCGACTAGCGGGAGTCAATGAGCAGTTCTTC; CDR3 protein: CASSIVRLAGVNEQFF
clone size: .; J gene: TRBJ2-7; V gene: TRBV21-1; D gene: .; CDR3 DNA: TGTGCCAGCAGCCAACTAGCGTCCGAGCAGTACTTC; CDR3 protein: CASSQLASEQYF
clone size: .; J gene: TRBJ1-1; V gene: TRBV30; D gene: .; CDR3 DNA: TGTGCCTGGAGTCCAACAGCGAACACTGAAGCTTTCTTT; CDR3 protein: CAWSPTANTEAFF
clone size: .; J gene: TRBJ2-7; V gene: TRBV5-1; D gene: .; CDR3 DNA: TGCGCCAGCAGCTTCGGGGGAAACGAGCAGTACTTC; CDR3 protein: CASSFGGNEQYF
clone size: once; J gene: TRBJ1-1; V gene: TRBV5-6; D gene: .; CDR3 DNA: TGTGCCAGCAGCCGATCCGACAGAAACGAAGCTTTCTTT; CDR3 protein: CASSRSDRNEAFF
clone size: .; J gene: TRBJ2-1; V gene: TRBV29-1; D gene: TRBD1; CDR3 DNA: TGCAGCGCGGCGGGACAGGGAAGGTCCTACAATGAGCAGTTCTTC; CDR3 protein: CSAAGQGRSYNEQFF
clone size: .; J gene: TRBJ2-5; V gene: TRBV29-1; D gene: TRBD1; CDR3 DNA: TGCAGCGTTGGGGGGACAGGTGGGACCCAGTACTTC; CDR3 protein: CSVGGTGGTQYF
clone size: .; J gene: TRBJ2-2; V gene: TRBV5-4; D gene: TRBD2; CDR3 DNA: TGTGCCAGCAGCTTGGCGTGGCGGGAGGGCCTCACCGGGGAGCTGTTTTTT; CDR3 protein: CASSLAWREGLTGELFF
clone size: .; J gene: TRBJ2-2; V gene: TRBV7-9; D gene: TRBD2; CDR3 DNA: TGTGCCAGCAGCTTAAAAGTACTAGCGGGAGAACACGACACCGGGGAGCTGTTTTTT; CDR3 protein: CASSLKVLAGEHDTGELFF
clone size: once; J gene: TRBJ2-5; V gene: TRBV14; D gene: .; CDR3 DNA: TGTGCCAGCAGCCAGATTAGTTGGGAGACCCAGTACTTC; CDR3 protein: CASSQISWETQYF
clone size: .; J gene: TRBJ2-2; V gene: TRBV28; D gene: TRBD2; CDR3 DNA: TGTGCCAGCAGGGCGGGAGGGGGTGCCGGGGAGCTGTTTTTT; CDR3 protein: CASRAGGGAGELFF